Listed below are T cell receptor beta chains from one sample, sequenced in a study of response to subunit inactivated influenza vaccine. TCRdb recomputed calls from the RT-PCR reads with MiXCR, one row per CDR3 protein. The sample holds over 400,000 distinct CDR3 sequences; approximately 9.9% are singletons and the top ten take less than 15%. The sample consisted of PBMCs from blood, taken about 6 weeks after vaccination. Source of these receptors: a man aged 50-60 years who received an inactivated influenza vaccine. The CDR3 runs from the conserved cysteine through the conserved F or W. D genes are given only for firm matches. Only part of the rows carry a size: once, few, many, or a class if the clone is expanded.

j_call | clone_size | v_call | d_call | cdr3_aa | cdr3_nt
TRBJ2-2 | few | TRBV15 | - | CATSTQGFWNTGELFF | TGTGCCACCAGCACCCAAGGTTTTTGGAACACCGGGGAGCTGTTTTTT
TRBJ2-7 | - | TRBV7-9 | TRBD2 | CASSSNSGRSSYEQYF | TGTGCCAGCAGTTCCAATAGCGGGAGGAGCTCCTACGAGCAGTACTTC
TRBJ2-2 | few | TRBV29-1 | TRBD2 | CSVHLPLAGANTGELFF | TGCAGCGTCCACCTCCCACTAGCGGGGGCGAACACCGGGGAGCTGTTTTTT
TRBJ1-1 | few | TRBV7-9 | - | CASSPGIASGTEAFF | TGTGCCAGCAGCCCCGGAATTGCGAGTGGCACTGAAGCTTTCTTT
TRBJ2-1 | many | TRBV6-1 | - | CASSKETSNEQFF | TGTGCCAGCAGTAAGGAGACTAGCAATGAGCAGTTCTTC
TRBJ2-5 | - | TRBV28 | - | CASSFLLQETQYF | TGTGCCAGCAGCTTCCTCCTCCAAGAGACCCAGTACTTC
TRBJ2-2 | few | TRBV12-3/TRBV12-4 | - | CASSSPRPTGELFF | TGTGCCAGCAGTTCCCCGAGGCCCACCGGGGAGCTGTTTTTT
TRBJ1-1 | few | TRBV29-1 | - | CSVEVKNTEAFF | TGCAGCGTTGAAGTAAAGAACACTGAAGCTTTCTTT
TRBJ2-7 | - | TRBV10-3 | TRBD1 | CAISESPDRYEQYF | TGTGCCATCAGTGAGTCCCCGGACAGGTACGAGCAGTACTTC
TRBJ2-7 | - | TRBV18 | - | CASSPPSRTANIGEQYF | TGTGCCAGCTCACCTCCGTCCCGGACAGCAAATATAGGGGAGCAGTACTTC
TRBJ1-1 | - | TRBV12-3/TRBV12-4 | - | CASRGGRITEAFF | TGTGCCAGCAGGGGGGGACGGATCACTGAAGCTTTCTTT
TRBJ1-2 | - | TRBV6-6 | - | CASSSELAGGYTF | TGTGCCAGCAGCTCCGAACTGGCGGGTGGCTACACCTTC
TRBJ2-5 | many | TRBV12-3/TRBV12-4 | TRBD2 | CASTPGGTTGETQYF | TGTGCCAGCACCCCGGGGGGTACAACAGGAGAGACCCAGTACTTC
TRBJ2-7 | many | TRBV7-9 | TRBD1 | CASGTATYEQYF | TGTGCCAGCGGGACAGCCACCTACGAGCAGTACTTC
TRBJ1-1 | many | TRBV12-3/TRBV12-4 | - | CASSYVGNMNTEAFF | TGTGCCAGCAGTTACGTGGGGAACATGAACACTGAAGCTTTCTTT
TRBJ2-3 | many | TRBV20-1 | - | CSARDRSTDTQYF | TGCAGTGCTAGAGATCGTTCAACAGATACGCAGTATTTT
TRBJ2-2 | few | TRBV9 | TRBD2 | CASSLWEGSAGELFF | TGTGCCAGCAGCCTATGGGAGGGCTCCGCCGGGGAGCTGTTTTTT
TRBJ1-1 | few | TRBV10-3 | - | CAIRAGQTNTEAFF | TGTGCCATCAGAGCCGGACAGACGAACACTGAAGCTTTCTTT
TRBJ2-2 | - | TRBV2 | - | CASRVLRNTGELFF | TGTGCCAGCAGGGTCCTACGTAACACCGGGGAGCTGTTTTTT
TRBJ2-7 | - | TRBV6-2/TRBV6-3 | - | CASSYVPGRAVLSWGYF | TGTGCCAGCAGCTACGTCCCGGGACGGGCCGTCCTAAGTTGGGGGTACTTC
TRBJ2-5 | - | TRBV20-1 | - | CSARGRDQETQYF | TGCAGTGCTAGAGGCAGGGACCAGGAGACCCAGTACTTC
TRBJ1-4 | few | TRBV12-3/TRBV12-4 | TRBD1 | CASSLPGGQEKLFF | TGTGCCAGCAGTTTACCAGGGGGTCAAGAAAAACTGTTTTTT
TRBJ2-1 | many | TRBV5-1 | - | CASSLEALINEQFF | TGCGCCAGCAGCTTGGAAGCCCTAATCAATGAGCAGTTCTTC
TRBJ1-1 | many | TRBV29-1 | TRBD1 | CSVERGPRPNTEAFF | TGCAGCGTTGAGAGGGGGCCCCGACCGAACACTGAAGCTTTCTTT
TRBJ2-2 | few | TRBV6-1 | - | CASSPRGTSAGTGELFF | TGTGCCAGCAGCCCTAGGGGGACCTCGGCAGGCACCGGGGAGCTGTTTTTT
TRBJ2-7 | - | TRBV7-8 | TRBD2 | CASSPPGLAGGHEQYF | TGTGCCAGCAGCCCCCCGGGACTAGCGGGAGGTCACGAGCAGTACTTC
TRBJ1-4 | few | TRBV20-1 | - | CSANPRAYDEKLFF | TGCAGTGCTAACCCGCGGGCTTATGATGAAAAACTGTTTTTT
TRBJ1-2 | - | TRBV4-3 | - | CASSQDGGGFGYGYTF | TGCGCCAGCAGCCAAGATGGCGGGGGGTTTGGCTATGGCTACACCTTC
TRBJ2-5 | many | TRBV12-3/TRBV12-4 | - | CASSLGYQETQYF | TGTGCCAGCAGTTTGGGATACCAAGAGACCCAGTACTTC
TRBJ2-1 | many | TRBV20-1 | TRBD1 | CSARDPGTGIDF | TGCAGTGCTAGAGACCCCGGGACAGGGATCGACTTC
TRBJ2-4 | - | TRBV7-2 | - | CASRGVAKNIQYF | TGTGCCAGCAGAGGAGTAGCCAAAAACATTCAGTACTTC
TRBJ2-2 | - | TRBV27 | - | CASSFEGRWTGELFF | TGTGCCAGCAGTTTCGAGGGGCGCTGGACCGGGGAGCTGTTTTTT
TRBJ2-7 | - | TRBV20-1 | TRBD2 | CSARDASGSYEQYF | TGCAGTGCTAGAGATGCCAGCGGGAGCTACGAGCAGTACTTC
TRBJ2-1 | - | TRBV6-1 | - | CASSLSDTYNEQFF | TGTGCCAGCAGTCTGAGCGACACCTACAATGAGCAGTTCTTC
TRBJ2-3 | - | TRBV28 | TRBD2 | CASSGSGRRLLGTQYF | TGTGCCAGCAGTGGAAGCGGGAGGCGCCTCTTGGGTACGCAGTATTTT
TRBJ2-7 | - | TRBV12-3/TRBV12-4 | - | CASSTKQENFYEQYF | TGTGCCAGCAGTACAAAACAGGAAAACTTCTACGAGCAGTACTTC